The rows below give T cell receptor beta chains drawn from one sample of a study of blood T cell repertoires in COVID-19. The method was immunoSEQ multiplex PCR; TCRdb's version includes in-frame clones alone and lacks a portion of them. The sample has about 130,000 clones; about 90% are singletons. Source material: peripheral blood. Receptor source: a middle-aged man with COVID-19, enrolled during active disease. The CDR3 runs from the conserved cysteine through the conserved F or W. A D gene is named only where the DNA matches it firmly. Clone size is not always given. Where it is, it says once, few, many or a class for expanded clones.

D gene	clone size	V gene	J gene	CDR3 DNA	CDR3 protein
.	.	TRBV5-1	TRBJ1-1	TGCGCCAGCAGCTTTAACCAGGGAGGCGACACTGAAGCTTTCTTT	CASSFNQGGDTEAFF
.	.	TRBV7-2	TRBJ2-1	TGTGCCAGCAGCTTATATTGCAGGGGTGGGAATGAGCAGTTCTTC	CASSLYCRGGNEQFF
.	.	TRBV29-1	TRBJ2-2	TGCAGCGTCGGTTTGGGGGCGGAGAACACCGGGGAGCTGTTTTTT	CSVGLGAENTGELFF
TRBD2	.	TRBV6-5	TRBJ2-7	TGTGCCAGCAGTCGGACTAGCGACCCCTACGAGCAGTACTTC	CASSRTSDPYEQYF
.	once	TRBV2	TRBJ2-2	TGTGCCAGCAGTGAACAGGGCCTACGCACCGGGGAGCTGTTTTTT	CASSEQGLRTGELFF
TRBD2	.	TRBV7-9	TRBJ2-1	TGTGCCAGCAGCTTAGCGCTGGGACTAGCGGGAGTTGAGCAGTTCTTC	CASSLALGLAGVEQFF
TRBD1	once	TRBV11-2	TRBJ1-2	TGTGCCAGCAGCCCGCGGACAGGCTACTATGGCTACACCTTC	CASSPRTGYYGYTF
TRBD1	.	TRBV5-4	TRBJ1-4	TGTGCCAGCAGCTTGGGACAGGGGCCTAATGAAAAACTGTTTTTT	CASSLGQGPNEKLFF
.	few	TRBV5-5	TRBJ2-1	TGTGCCAGCAGCTTGGTGCCGGGAAACGACAATGAGCAGTTCTTC	CASSLVPGNDNEQFF
TRBD1	.	TRBV19	TRBJ1-5	TGTGCCAGTAGCCCCCTCAACAGGGGGGGGAATCAGCCCCAGCATTTT	CASSPLNRGGNQPQHF
TRBD1	.	TRBV4-3	TRBJ1-6	TGCGCCAGCAGCCAAGATTGGGGGACAGGGGGTTCACCCCTCCACTTT	CASSQDWGTGGSPLHF
.	.	TRBV7-8	TRBJ1-5	TGTGCCAGCAGCTTAAATCGGCTGGGACAATATCAGCCCCAGCATTTT	CASSLNRLGQYQPQHF
TRBD1	.	TRBV19	TRBJ2-3	TGTGCCAGTAGTGGATCGTGGGGACAGGGCACAGATACGCAGTATTTT	CASSGSWGQGTDTQYF
.	.	TRBV27	TRBJ1-5	TGTGCCAGCAGTCAACTGGGGGCGGATCAGCCCCAGCATTTT	CASSQLGADQPQHF
TRBD1	.	TRBV7-8	TRBJ2-5	TGTGCCAGCAGACCGCGGACAGGGCAAGAGACCCAGTACTTC	CASRPRTGQETQYF
.	once	TRBV5-4	TRBJ1-1	TGTGCCAGCAGCTTGGGTCAGATGAACACTGAAGCTTTCTTT	CASSLGQMNTEAFF
.	.	TRBV6-2/TRBV6-3	TRBJ1-3	TGTGCCAGCAGCGAACTCCTGAGCTCTGGAAACACCATATATTTT	CASSELLSSGNTIYF
.	.	TRBV5-1	TRBJ2-6	TGCGCCAGCAGCTTACTCCTCTCGGGGGTCGCTTTCTCTGGGGCCAACGTCCTGACTTTC	CASSLLLSGVAFSGANVLTF
.	.	TRBV9	TRBJ2-1	TGTGCCAGCAGCGTAGACGGGGGACAGAACAATGAGCAGTTCTTC	CASSVDGGQNNEQFF
TRBD1	.	TRBV7-9	TRBJ2-2	TGTGCCAGCAGCTTATTTAGGAGGACAGGGGACACCGGGGAGCTGTTTTTT	CASSLFRRTGDTGELFF
.	.	TRBV7-2	TRBJ1-5	TGTGCCAGCAGCTTATCAGGTAATCAGCCCCAGCATTTT	CASSLSGNQPQHF